Detailed here is one T cell receptor (beta chain). Its antigen is currently unknown. Template for every sorted-subset replicate PCR totaled around 200 ng DNA, roughly 30,000 T cell genomes. Profiling relied on immunoSEQ multiplex PCR, and the TCRdb table lists in-frame clones only, not all of them. The data contain a few million clones, more than 90% of them singletons. This record comes from a study of shared clonotypes between healthy human individuals. Notes on the study in general: The small donor group covered limited genetic and exposure diversity.

Trimming removed 7 bases at V and 6 bases at J, with 19 bases between. This CDR3 is 15 amino acids long. The germline CDR1 and CDR2 sequences are LNHNV and YYDKDF (reference sequence). The clonotype originates from a man between 18 and 35 years old in good health. V usage is TRBV15 and J usage is TRBJ1-5; no clear D gene. Source material: naive CD4+ T cells sorted from blood. Documented subset: CD45RA+ positively selected. CDR3 sequence: CATTDGTFESQPQHF. In DNA form, the CDR3 reads TGTGCCACCACCGATGGAACTTTCGAGAGTCAGCCCCAGCATTTT.